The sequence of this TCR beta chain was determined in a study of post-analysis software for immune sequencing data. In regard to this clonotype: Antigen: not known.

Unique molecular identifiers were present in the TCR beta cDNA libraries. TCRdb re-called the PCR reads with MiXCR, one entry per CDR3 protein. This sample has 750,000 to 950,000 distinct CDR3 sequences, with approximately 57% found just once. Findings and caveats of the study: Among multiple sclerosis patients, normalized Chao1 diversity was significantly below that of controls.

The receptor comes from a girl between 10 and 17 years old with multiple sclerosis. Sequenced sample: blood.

The CDR3 here is CASSVRARDPEIGNEQFF. The DNA of the CDR3 is TGTGCCAGCAGCGTCCGAGCGCGAGATCCGGAGATAGGGAATGAGCAGTTCTTC. This chain joins TRBV9 and TRBJ2-1; D not certain. With 2 bases removed from V and 7 bases from J, the gap between germline ends came to 25 bases. Germline CDR1 SGDLS, CDR2 YYNGEE. The CDR3 is made up of 18 amino acids.